This TCR beta chain was documented in a study of blood T cells in healthy people across ages. Germline V lookup: CDR1 SGHVS, CDR2 FQNEAQ. V was pared by 1 base and J by 11 bases, with 8 bases of the junction left unmatched. The CDR3 is 16 amino acids. A second about 7 to 12 cycle PCR used barcoded and J-beta primers. TCRdb reanalysed the 5' RACE reads using MiXCR and keeps one entry per CDR3 protein. Here the sample spans 1.4 million to 1.5 million distinct CDR3 sequences, roughly 45% being singletons. Peripheral blood samples of roughly 9.9 milliliters were drawn from each donor. A word on this clonotype: The antigen is unknown.

Regarding the study as a whole: Estimated diversity, derived from one million T cells, was regarded as an underestimate. It was the long-lived donors that had more naive CD4+ cells and higher diversity than aged donors. TCR beta diversity tracked closely with naive T cell percentage.

This receptor was identified in a woman aged 18-29 years in good health. The chain employs TRBV7-8 and TRBJ2-5; 15 nucleotides agree with TRBD2. The sequencing input was blood. The CDR3 loop reads CASSLVGTSGRPEQYF. The CDR3 region has the DNA TGTGCCAGCAGCTTAGTGGGGACTAGCGGGAGGCCGGAGCAGTACTTC.